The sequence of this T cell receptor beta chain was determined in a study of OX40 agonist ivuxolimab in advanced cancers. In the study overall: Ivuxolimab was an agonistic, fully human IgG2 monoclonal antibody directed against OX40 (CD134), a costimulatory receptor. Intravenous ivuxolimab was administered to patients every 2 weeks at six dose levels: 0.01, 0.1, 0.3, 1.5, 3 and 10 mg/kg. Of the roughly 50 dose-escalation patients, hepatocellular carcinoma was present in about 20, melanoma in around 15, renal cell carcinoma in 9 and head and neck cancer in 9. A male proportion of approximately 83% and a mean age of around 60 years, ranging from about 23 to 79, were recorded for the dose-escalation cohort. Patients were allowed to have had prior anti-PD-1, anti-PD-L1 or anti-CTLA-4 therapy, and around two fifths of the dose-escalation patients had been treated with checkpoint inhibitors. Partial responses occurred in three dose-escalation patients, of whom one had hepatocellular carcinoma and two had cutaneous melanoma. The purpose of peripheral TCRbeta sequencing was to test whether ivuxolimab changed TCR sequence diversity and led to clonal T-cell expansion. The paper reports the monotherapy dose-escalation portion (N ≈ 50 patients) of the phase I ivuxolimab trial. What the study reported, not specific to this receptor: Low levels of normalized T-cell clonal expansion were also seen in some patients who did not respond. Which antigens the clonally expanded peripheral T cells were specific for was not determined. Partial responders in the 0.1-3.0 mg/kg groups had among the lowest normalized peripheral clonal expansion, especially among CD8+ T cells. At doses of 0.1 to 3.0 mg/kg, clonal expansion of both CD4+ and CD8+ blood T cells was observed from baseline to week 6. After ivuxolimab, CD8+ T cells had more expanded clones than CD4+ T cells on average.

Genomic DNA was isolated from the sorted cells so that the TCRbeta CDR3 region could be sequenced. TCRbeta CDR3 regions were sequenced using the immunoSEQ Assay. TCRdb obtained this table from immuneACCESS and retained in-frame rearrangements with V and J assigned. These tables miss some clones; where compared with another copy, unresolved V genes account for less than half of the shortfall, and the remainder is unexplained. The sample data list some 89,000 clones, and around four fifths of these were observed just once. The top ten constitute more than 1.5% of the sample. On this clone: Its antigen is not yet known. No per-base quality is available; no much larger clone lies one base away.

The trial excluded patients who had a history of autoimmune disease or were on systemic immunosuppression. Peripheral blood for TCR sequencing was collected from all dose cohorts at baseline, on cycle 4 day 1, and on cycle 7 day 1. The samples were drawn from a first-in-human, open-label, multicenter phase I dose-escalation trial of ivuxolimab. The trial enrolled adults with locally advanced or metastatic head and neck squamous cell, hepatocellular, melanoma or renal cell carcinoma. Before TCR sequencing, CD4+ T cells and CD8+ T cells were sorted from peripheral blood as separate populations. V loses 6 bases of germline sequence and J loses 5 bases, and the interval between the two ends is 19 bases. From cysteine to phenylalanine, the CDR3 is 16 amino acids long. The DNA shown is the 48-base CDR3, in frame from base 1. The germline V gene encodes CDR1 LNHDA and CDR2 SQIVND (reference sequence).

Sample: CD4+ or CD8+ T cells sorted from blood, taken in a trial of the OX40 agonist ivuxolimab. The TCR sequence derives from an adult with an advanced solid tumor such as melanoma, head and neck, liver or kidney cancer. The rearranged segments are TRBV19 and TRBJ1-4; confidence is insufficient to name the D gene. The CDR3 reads CASRNSGRMQNEKLFF. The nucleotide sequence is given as TGTGCCAGTAGAAACAGCGGACGGATGCAAAATGAAAAACTGTTTTTT. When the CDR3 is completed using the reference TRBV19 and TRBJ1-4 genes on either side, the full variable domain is DGGITQSPKYLFRKEGQNVTLSCEQNLNHDAMYWYRQDPGQGLRLIYYSQIVNDFQKGDIAEGYSVSREKKESFPLTVTSAQKNPTAFYLCASRNSGRMQNEKLFFGSGTQLSVL.